This T cell receptor (beta chain) was captured by sequencing in a study of cytotoxic CD8 clonotypes in ibrutinib-treated CLL. The trim removed 0 bases at V and 12 bases at J, leaving 10 bases unmatched. The CDR3 consists of 14 residues. The germline V gene encodes CDR1 SGHRS and CDR2 YFSETQ. Here immunoSEQ multiplex PCR was the method, and the copy in TCRdb shows in-frame clones only, minus some. The table lists about 130,000 clones, approximately 85% of them singletons. The source material was PBMCs, sampled after 24 months of ibrutinib treatment. The chain links TRBV5-1 to TRBJ1-1; the match to TRBD1 covers 8 bases. The source is a human donor with chronic lymphocytic leukemia. The CDR3 loop is CASSLAMGQEGSFF. Written as DNA, the CDR3 is TGCGCCAGCAGCTTGGCCATGGGACAGGAGGGCTCTTTCTTT.